The rows below give T cell receptor beta chains drawn from one sample of a study of CD8 T cells in Susac syndrome. TCRdb reprocessed the immunoSEQ multiplex PCR reads via MiXCR and lists one record per CDR3 protein. Among 150,000 to 200,000 distinct CDR3 sequences listed, roughly 94% were seen once. Sequencing input: CD4+ T cells from PBMCs. The receptors come from a human donor with multiple sclerosis. Each CDR3 is given with its conserved first and last residue. A D gene is named only where the DNA matches it firmly. Clone size is given for some rows only: seen once, a few or many times, or a class if the clone is expanded.

j_call v_call clone_size d_call cdr3_nt cdr3_aa
TRBJ1-5 TRBV7-3 - TRBD1 TGTGCCAGCAGCTTAACGGGGACAGGGGTACAGCCCCAGCATTTT CASSLTGTGVQPQHF
TRBJ2-7 TRBV5-1 - TRBD2 TGCGCCAGCAAAGAAGCGGGAGTCTCCTACGAGCAGTACTTC CASKEAGVSYEQYF
TRBJ1-5 TRBV12-3/TRBV12-4 once - TGTGCCAGCAGTGGCGTTGCTCTAGGTCAGCCCCAGCATTTT CASSGVALGQPQHF
TRBJ2-7 TRBV3-1 once - TGTGCCAGCAGCCCCTACGAGCAGTACTTC CASSPYEQYF
TRBJ1-1 TRBV7-7 - - TGTGCCAGCAGCTTTCCCGGGACCAACACTGAAGCTTTCTTT CASSFPGTNTEAFF
TRBJ1-4 TRBV5-1 - - TGCGCCAGCAGCTTGGTGCTTCGGCAGGGAGGAGAAAAACTGTTTTTT CASSLVLRQGGEKLFF
TRBJ2-7 TRBV10-3 - - TGTGCCATCAGCGATAGAATAGGAGACATTCCGGGCGGGCAGTACTTC CAISDRIGDIPGGQYF
TRBJ1-2 TRBV2 once - TGTGCCAGCAGTGTAGGCAGGGATGACGGCTACACCTTC CASSVGRDDGYTF
TRBJ2-5 TRBV4-1 - TRBD2 TGCGCCAGCAGCCAAATGAGCGGGAGGGCCGGCGGGCAAGAGACCCAGTACTTC CASSQMSGRAGGQETQYF
TRBJ1-2 TRBV21-1 - - TGTGCCAGCAGCGAAAAATCGGCCTTCCGGCTTGAAGCTAACTATGGCTACACCTTC CASSEKSAFRLEANYGYTF
TRBJ1-1 TRBV12-3/TRBV12-4 - - TGTGCCAGCAGGTTGCAGGACCTGGAAGCTTTCTTT CASRLQDLEAFF
TRBJ1-1 TRBV12-3/TRBV12-4 - - TGTGCCAGCAGGCCACGGGGGAACACTGAAGCTTTCTTT CASRPRGNTEAFF
TRBJ1-5 TRBV20-1 - - TGCAGTGCCAATCGGGCCGGGATGCAGGGCAATCAGCCCCAGCATTTT CSANRAGMQGNQPQHF
TRBJ1-2 TRBV11-2 - TRBD1 TGTGCCAGCAGCTTGGCACAGGGGGCGGGAGGCTACACCTTC CASSLAQGAGGYTF
TRBJ1-1 TRBV30 - - TGTGCCTGGAGACTACAGGGAAACACTGAAGCTTTCTTT CAWRLQGNTEAFF
TRBJ2-7 TRBV2 - - TGTGCCAGCAGTGAGGGAAACGGCTACGAGCAGTACTTC CASSEGNGYEQYF
TRBJ1-3 TRBV6-1 - - TGTGCCAGCAGTGAGACGAGGGGACTTGGAAACACCATATATTTT CASSETRGLGNTIYF
TRBJ2-7 TRBV6-2/TRBV6-3 - TRBD2 TGTGCCAGCAGTTACTCGTCTAGCGGGAGTTACGAGCAGTACTTC CASSYSSSGSYEQYF
TRBJ1-2 TRBV7-3 once - TGTGCCAGCAGCCCCGGACACTTCTATGGCTACACCTTC CASSPGHFYGYTF
TRBJ1-3 TRBV5-1 once - TGCGCCAGCAGCTTTGACCCCGGGACACGAGGAAACACCATATATTTT CASSFDPGTRGNTIYF
TRBJ2-1 TRBV27 - TRBD2 TGTGCCAGCAGCCGTAAGGCGCGGGAGGGAAATGAGCAGTTCTTC CASSRKAREGNEQFF
TRBJ2-6 TRBV29-1 once TRBD1 TGCAGCGTGTACAGGGGTTCTGGGGCCAACGTCCTGACTTTC CSVYRGSGANVLTF
TRBJ2-5 TRBV28 - - TGTGCCAGCAGTTCCCCGTTAGGTTCGGTGACCCAGTACTTC CASSSPLGSVTQYF
TRBJ1-2 TRBV3-1 - - TGTGCCAGCAGCCAAGCGGTCAACTATGGCTACACCTTC CASSQAVNYGYTF
TRBJ2-7 TRBV28 - - TGTGCCAGCAGGAACACGGACAGCTTTTACGAGCAGTACTTC CASRNTDSFYEQYF
TRBJ2-3 TRBV6-2/TRBV6-3 - - TGTGCCAGCACCGTAAGGGATACGCAGTATTTT CASTVRDTQYF
TRBJ2-7 TRBV2 once - TGTGCCAGCACACTACCCTTCACCTACGAGCAGTACTTC CASTLPFTYEQYF
TRBJ1-3 TRBV4-3 - - TGCGCCAGCAGCCAAGAGGCCTCCATGGGGAACACCATATATTTT CASSQEASMGNTIYF
TRBJ2-5 TRBV19 - TRBD1 TGTGCCAGCAGTTCCGGGACAGGGATCGGGGAGACCCAGTACTTC CASSSGTGIGETQYF
TRBJ2-7 TRBV5-1 - TRBD2 TGCGCCAGCAGCTTGGGCGGGAGGGCCCTCTACGAGCAGTACTTC CASSLGGRALYEQYF
TRBJ2-5 TRBV24-1 - TRBD2 TGTGCCACCAGTCCCCGACTAGCGGGGATGGAAGAGACCCAGTACTTC CATSPRLAGMEETQYF
TRBJ2-3 TRBV7-9 - - TGTGCCAGCACCGCCGGGTTAGATACGCAGTATTTT CASTAGLDTQYF
TRBJ2-7 TRBV12-3/TRBV12-4 - TRBD1 TGTGCCAGCATTGTAGGGACAGGGAACTACGAGCAGTACTTC CASIVGTGNYEQYF
TRBJ2-1 TRBV15 - - TGTGCCACCAGCAGAGATAGGCTAGCAGTGAATGAGCAGTTCTTC CATSRDRLAVNEQFF
TRBJ2-4 TRBV27 - TRBD1 TGTGCCAGCAGGGGGACAGGCGGCGGCATTCAGTACTTC CASRGTGGGIQYF
TRBJ2-5 TRBV6-5 - TRBD1 TGTGCCAGCAGTTACTCCCGGACAGGGTGGGGAGAGACCCAGTACTTC CASSYSRTGWGETQYF
TRBJ2-3 TRBV30 - TRBD2 TGTGCCTGGAGCCGGGGGGGGCTTAATACGCAGTATTTT CAWSRGGLNTQYF